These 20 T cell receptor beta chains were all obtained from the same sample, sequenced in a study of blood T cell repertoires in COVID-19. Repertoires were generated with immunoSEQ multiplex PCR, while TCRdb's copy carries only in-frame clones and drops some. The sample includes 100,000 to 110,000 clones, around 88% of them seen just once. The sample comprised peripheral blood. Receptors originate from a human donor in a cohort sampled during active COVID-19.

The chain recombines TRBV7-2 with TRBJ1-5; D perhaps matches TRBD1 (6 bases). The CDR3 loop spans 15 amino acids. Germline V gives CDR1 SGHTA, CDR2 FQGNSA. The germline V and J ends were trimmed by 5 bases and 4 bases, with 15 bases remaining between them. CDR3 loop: CASSLGGAENQPQHF. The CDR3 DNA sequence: TGTGCCAGCAGCCTTGGGGGGGCTGAGAATCAGCCCCAGCATTTT.

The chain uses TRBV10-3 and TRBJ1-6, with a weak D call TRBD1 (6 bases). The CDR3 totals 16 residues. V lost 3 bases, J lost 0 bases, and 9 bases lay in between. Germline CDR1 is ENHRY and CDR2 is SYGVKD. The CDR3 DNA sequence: TGTGCCATCAGTGAAGGACAGAGCTCCTATAATTCACCCCTCCACTTT. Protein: CAISEGQSSYNSPLHF.

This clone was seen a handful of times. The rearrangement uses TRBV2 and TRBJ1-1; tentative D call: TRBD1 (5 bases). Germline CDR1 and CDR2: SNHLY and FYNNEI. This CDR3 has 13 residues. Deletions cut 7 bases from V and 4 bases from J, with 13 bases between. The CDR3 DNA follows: TGTGCCAGCATGACAGACTTGACCACTGAAGCTTTCTTT. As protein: CASMTDLTTEAFF.

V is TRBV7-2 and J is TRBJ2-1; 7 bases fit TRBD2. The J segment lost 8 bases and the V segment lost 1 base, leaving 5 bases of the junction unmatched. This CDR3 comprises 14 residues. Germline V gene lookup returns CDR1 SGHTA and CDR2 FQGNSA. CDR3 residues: CASSLELAIHEQFF. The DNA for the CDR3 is TGTGCCAGCAGCTTAGAACTAGCGATCCATGAGCAGTTCTTC.

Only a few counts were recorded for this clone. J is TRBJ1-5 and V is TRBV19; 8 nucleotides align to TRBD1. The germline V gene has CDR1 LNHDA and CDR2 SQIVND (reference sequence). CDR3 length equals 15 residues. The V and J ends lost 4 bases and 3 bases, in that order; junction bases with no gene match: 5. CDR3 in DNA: TGTGCCAGTAGTACATGGACAGGGATCAATCAGCCCCAGCATTTT. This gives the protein CASSTWTGINQPQHF. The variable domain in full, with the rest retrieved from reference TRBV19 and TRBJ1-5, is DGGITQSPKYLFRKEGQNVTLSCEQNLNHDAMYWYRQDPGQGLRLIYYSQIVNDFQKGDIAEGYSVSREKKESFPLTVTSAQKNPTAFYLCASSTWTGINQPQHFGDGTRLSIL.

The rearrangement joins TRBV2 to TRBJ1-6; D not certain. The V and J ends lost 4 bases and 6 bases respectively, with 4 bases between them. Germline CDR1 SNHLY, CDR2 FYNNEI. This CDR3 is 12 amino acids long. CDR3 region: CASSVGNSPLHF. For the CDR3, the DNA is TGTGCCAGCAGTGTCGGTAATTCACCCCTCCACTTT. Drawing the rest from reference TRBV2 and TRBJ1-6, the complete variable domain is EPEVTQTPSHQVTQMGQEVILRCVPISNHLYFYWYRQILGQKVEFLVSFYNNEISEKSEIFDDQFSVERPDGSNFTLKIRSTKLEDSAMYFCASSVGNSPLHFGNGTRLTVT.

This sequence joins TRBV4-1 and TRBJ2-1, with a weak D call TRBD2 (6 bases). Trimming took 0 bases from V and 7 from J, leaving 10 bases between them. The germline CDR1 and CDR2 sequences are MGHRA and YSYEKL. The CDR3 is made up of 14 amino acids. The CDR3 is CASSQDPGGNEQFF. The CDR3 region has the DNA TGCGCCAGCAGCCAAGATCCTGGGGGGAATGAGCAGTTCTTC.

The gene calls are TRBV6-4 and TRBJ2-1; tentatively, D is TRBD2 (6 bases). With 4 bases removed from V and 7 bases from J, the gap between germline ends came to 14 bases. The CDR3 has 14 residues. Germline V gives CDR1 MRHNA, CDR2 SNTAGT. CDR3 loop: CASSVRGTGNEQFF. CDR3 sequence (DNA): TGTGCCAGCAGTGTGCGAGGGACTGGGAATGAGCAGTTCTTC.

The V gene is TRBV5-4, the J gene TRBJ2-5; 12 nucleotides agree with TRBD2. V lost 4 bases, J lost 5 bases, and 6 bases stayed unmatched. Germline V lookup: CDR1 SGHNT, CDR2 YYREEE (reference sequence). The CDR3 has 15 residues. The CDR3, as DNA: TGTGCCAGCAGCCGTAGACTAGCGGGAGCTGAGACCCAGTACTTC. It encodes CASSRRLAGAETQYF.

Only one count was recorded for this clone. CDR3 residues: CASSNRGHTEAFF. In DNA, the CDR3 is TGTGCCAGTTCGAACAGGGGGCACACTGAAGCTTTCTTT. The chain employs TRBV19 and TRBJ1-1; 9 bases match TRBD1. This CDR3 has 13 amino acids. Trimming cost V 8 bases and J 3 bases; bases outside gene matches: 4. Germline V gives CDR1 LNHDA, CDR2 SQIVND (reference sequence).

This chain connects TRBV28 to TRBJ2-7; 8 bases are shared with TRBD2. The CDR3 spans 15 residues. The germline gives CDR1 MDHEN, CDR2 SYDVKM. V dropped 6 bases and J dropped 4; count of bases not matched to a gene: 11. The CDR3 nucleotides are TGTGCCAGCAGCCCTCAAGCGGGAGAAAGGTACGAGCAGTACTTC. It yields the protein CASSPQAGERYEQYF.

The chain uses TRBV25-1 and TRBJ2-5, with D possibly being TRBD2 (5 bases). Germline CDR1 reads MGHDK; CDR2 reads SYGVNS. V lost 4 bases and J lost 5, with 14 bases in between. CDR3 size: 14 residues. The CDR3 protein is CASSGAGRRETQYF. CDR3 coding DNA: TGTGCCAGCAGTGGGGCGGGTCGGAGGGAGACCCAGTACTTC.

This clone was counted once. CDR3 amino acids: CASRISSGVYEQYF. CDR3 in DNA: TGTGCCAGCAGAATATCTAGCGGAGTATACGAGCAGTACTTC. The chain is built from TRBV6-6 and TRBJ2-7, with TRBD2 matching over 7 bases. Trimming removed 6 bases from V and 4 bases from J; junction bases left unmatched: 9. This CDR3 has 14 amino acids. Germline CDR1 MNHNY, CDR2 SVGAGI (reference sequence).

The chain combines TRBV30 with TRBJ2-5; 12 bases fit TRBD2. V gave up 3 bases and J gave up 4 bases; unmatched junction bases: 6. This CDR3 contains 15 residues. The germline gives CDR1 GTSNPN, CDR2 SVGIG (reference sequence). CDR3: CAWSRTSGISETQYF. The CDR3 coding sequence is TGTGCCTGGAGCCGGACTAGCGGGATTTCAGAGACCCAGTACTTC.

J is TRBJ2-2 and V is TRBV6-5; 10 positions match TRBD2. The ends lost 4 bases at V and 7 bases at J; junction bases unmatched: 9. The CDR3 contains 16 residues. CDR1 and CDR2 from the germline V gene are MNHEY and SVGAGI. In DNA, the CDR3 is TGTGCCAGCAGTTTATTCAGCGGGAGGGCCGTCGGGGAGCTGTTTTTT. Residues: CASSLFSGRAVGELFF.

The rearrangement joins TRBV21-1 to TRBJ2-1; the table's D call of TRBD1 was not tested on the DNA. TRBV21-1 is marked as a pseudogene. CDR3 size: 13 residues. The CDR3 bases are TGTGCCAGCACGAAGGACAAGAACAATGAGCAGTTCTTC. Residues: CASTKDKNNEQFF.

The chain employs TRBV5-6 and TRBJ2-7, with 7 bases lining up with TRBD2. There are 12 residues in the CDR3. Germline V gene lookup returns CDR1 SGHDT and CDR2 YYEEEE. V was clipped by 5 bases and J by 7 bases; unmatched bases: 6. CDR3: CASSPTGGEQYF. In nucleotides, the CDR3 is TGTGCCAGCAGTCCAACCGGGGGGGAGCAGTACTTC.

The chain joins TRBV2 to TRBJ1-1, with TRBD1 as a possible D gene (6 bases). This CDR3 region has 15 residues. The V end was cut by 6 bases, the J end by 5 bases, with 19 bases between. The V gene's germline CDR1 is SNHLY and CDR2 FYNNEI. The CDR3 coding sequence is TGTGCCAGCAGACCGGACAGACACCGGGATACTGAAGCTTTCTTT. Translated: CASRPDRHRDTEAFF.

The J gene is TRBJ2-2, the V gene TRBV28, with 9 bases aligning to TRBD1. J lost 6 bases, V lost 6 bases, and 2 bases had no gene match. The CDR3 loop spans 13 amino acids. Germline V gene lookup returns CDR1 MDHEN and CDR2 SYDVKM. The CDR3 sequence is CASSRQGAGELFF. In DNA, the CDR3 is TGTGCCAGCAGCAGACAGGGGGCCGGGGAGCTGTTTTTT.

DNA of the CDR3: TGTGCCAGCACCCTAGGTAAGGCGCAGTTCTTC. It specifies CASTLGKAQFF. The chain employs TRBV12-3 or TRBV12-4 and TRBJ2-1; D remains unclear. The CDR3 runs 11 residues. V was pared by 7 bases and J by 12 bases, with 13 bases between.